This T cell receptor beta chain came from a study of technical replicates of blood from several donors. This CDR3 is built from 15 residues. Looked up from germline, CDR1 is SGHRS and CDR2 is YFSETQ. Unmatched junction bases numbered 11, after V lost 7 bases and J lost 3 bases. Measured with immunoSEQ multiplex PCR; TCRdb has only the in-frame clones, and not every one. The table lists roughly 11,000 clones, over 85% of them singletons, with about 8.9% in the top ten. The gene calls are TRBV5-1 and TRBJ2-7; 9 bases map to TRBD1. This TCR was recovered from a human donor in good health. The sample comprised PBMCs. The CDR3 DNA sequence: TGCGCCAGCCGCGTATCTCCGGGACAGGGCTACGAGCAGTACTTC. Protein: CASRVSPGQGYEQYF.